The clone carrying this T cell receptor beta chain was recorded once. Grouping used clinical history reported by participants in a survey and questionnaire. The record originates from a study of blood T cell repertoires in COVID-19. Whole-study context: Both acute and convalescent COVID-19 samples were obtained from the United States, Italy and Spain. T cells, B-cell-depleted T cells, or PBMCs provided the cDNA or gDNA that served as material.

Germline assignment: CDR1 MDHEN and CDR2 SYDVKM. This CDR3 has 15 residues. Trimming pared 2 bases from V and 0 bases from J, leaving 11 bases between. As originally analysed: Reference gene primer amplification in the assay estimated nucleated cell counts. Libraries were prepared by immunoSEQ multiplex PCR; TCRdb keeps only in-frame clonotypes and omits some of them. From that table come the V and J calls and clone size; the DNA was used to work out D and trimming. The table has 200,000 to 250,000 clones, roughly 84% seen once; the top ten hold 5.5% to 7.5%. Sequences were obtained from PBMCs or T cells enriched from blood (not recorded which). The sequence was collected from a woman aged 40 to 55 who had recovered from COVID-19. The chain combines TRBV28 with TRBJ2-7, with D possibly matching TRBD1 (5 bases). The DNA of the CDR3 is TGTGCCAGCAGTTTAGTGGGGCGTCACTCCTACGAGCAGTACTTC. Translation gives CASSLVGRHSYEQYF.